Given below is one T cell receptor beta chain in context. Its recognized antigen is unknown. Base qualities are missing; no much larger clone stands one base away. Healthy HIV-negative adults with no recently reported acute infections or vaccinations were included as donors. Every donor was a Caucasian adult residing in Nashville, Tennessee, USA. CD8 memory samples were composed of magnetically selected CD45RO+ cells combined with CCR7-negative CD45RA+ effector memory (TemRA) cells. Blood was collected by leukapheresis, and PBMCs were isolated by Ficoll-Histopaque density gradient centrifugation and then cryopreserved in liquid nitrogen vapor phase. Analytical flow cytometry was used to check the purity and quantity of each magnetically sorted T cell population. Each sorted fraction had its genomic DNA isolated and then quantified by UV absorbance on a Nanodrop 2000c. The sample comes from a study of shared clonotypes between healthy human individuals (dated by TCRdb to about 2020). Some background on the complete study: A couple of women and three men aged 18 to 49 years were included in the cohort. To estimate repertoire size and how much clonotypes are shared between individuals, the study performed deep sequencing of blood TCR repertoires from about five healthy adults. For each donor, CD4 naive and CD4 memory were each given three plates, CD8 naive was given two plates, and CD8 memory was given one plate. Leukapheresis yielded between about 0.9 and 9 billion PBMCs per donor. To increase sequencing depth and limit assay-specific biases, TCR repertoire library preparation and sequencing were carried out by different laboratories using diverse techniques.

TCR CDR3 regions were amplified from genomic DNA by multiplex PCR using the deep immunoSEQ assay. Extracted genomic DNA from each cell subset was distributed evenly across all wells of several immunoSEQ 96-well plates, and each plate was treated as a replicate. Each replicate PCR for sorted subsets received approximately 220 ng genomic DNA, equal to roughly 30,000 T cell genomes. Purified libraries were quantified with a Qubit 3.0 fluorometer, sized on a Bioanalyzer 2100, and re-quantified with the KAPA Library Quantification kit. Every immunoSEQ 96-well plate was sequenced on a dedicated single-read 150-cycle Illumina NextSeq 550 flow cell. The study's processing was this. Because the immunoSEQ output included only junctional sequences and no quality scores, the filtering could not be the same as the filtering used for full-length reads. To assign V/J genes and CDR3, sequences were annotated against IMGT germline references using PyIR, a Python wrapper for IgBLAST v1.9. Reads were removed for weak V/J assignments (E-value above 1e-6), missing CDR3, stop codons, out-of-frame junctions, or ambiguous translated residues. V3J clonotypes were defined as sequences sharing an identical inferred V gene, J gene, and CDR3 amino acid sequence. The percentage overlap between two repertoires was calculated by dividing the number of shared unique clonotypes by the size of the smaller repertoire. Three approaches were used to assess repertoire richness: RTK rarefaction, the Chao1 estimator, and Recon v2.1 estimates of unobserved clonotypes. For all TCRbeta clonotypes obtained by the gDNA method from a few donors, generation probabilities were computed with OLGA. Drawn from immuneACCESS, this table holds only the in-frame rearrangements with V and J called that TCRdb kept. Clones are partly lost; checked studies trace under half to an unresolved V gene and leave the rest unexplained. Clonal size and the V and J genes are those of that table, whereas D and trimming came from the DNA. Present in this sample are roughly 660,000 clones, 90% of which were seen just once. Together, the top ten hold 30% to 35% of the sample.

General study outcomes and caveats: Because the study included a small number of donors, the genetic and exposure-history diversity represented was limited. Pairwise subsampling indicated that sequencing depth was expected to affect the degree of clonotype sharing among donors. Across four donors, roughly 5% of naive CD4, roughly 3.5% of naive CD8, under 2.5% of memory CD4, and approximately 0.4% of memory CD8 clonotypes were shared. Sampling was restricted to blood, and TCR repertoires in tissue are likely to differ from TCR repertoires in blood. Compared with non-shared clonotypes, the clonotypes found in all four sorted-subset donors had higher generation probabilities. Naive subsets generally had larger estimated clonotype richness than memory subsets. Incomplete sequencing was indicated by rarefaction of sorted-subset datasets, despite the large sequencing depth.

Sequencing was performed on memory CD8+ T cells from PBMCs. The cell subset or site label here, explained by the study, means: CD45RO+ cells pooled with CCR7-negative TemRA cells. The TCR was taken from a man aged 18 to 30 in good health. Some clones in this sample may be carry-over from other donors' samples.

Here is the DNA: TGTGCCATCAGTAAAGAGACCGGGACACCGGACGCGGAGACCCAGTACTTC. This codes for CAISKETGTPDAETQYF. The V gene is TRBV10-3 and the J gene is TRBJ2-5; a tentative D match to TRBD1 spans 6 bases. From cysteine to phenylalanine, the CDR3 is 17 amino acids long. The sequence is cut down to CDR3 DNA, 51 bases in frame from base 1. V drops 5 bases and J drops 5 bases, leaving 24 bases in between. The germline V gene specifies ENHRY as CDR1 and SYGVKD as CDR2.